Below, 4 T cell receptor beta chains from the same sample are listed, as sequenced in a study of blood T cell repertoires in COVID-19. Generated by immunoSEQ multiplex PCR, the TCRdb table keeps only in-frame clones and is missing some. The sample holds under 85,000 clones, approximately 84% seen once. The specimen was peripheral blood. The receptor set was obtained from a man aged 45-65 years with COVID-19, enrolled during active disease.

The chain joins TRBV7-2 to TRBJ2-7; 14 nucleotides match TRBD2. Germline V gene lookup returns CDR1 SGHTA and CDR2 FQGNSA. The junction had 8 bases not matched to a gene; V was cut back by 5 bases and J by 2 bases. The CDR3 spans 17 residues. The CDR3 protein is CASSPYGTSGGAYEQYF. The CDR3 DNA follows: TGTGCCAGCAGCCCCTATGGGACTAGCGGGGGAGCCTACGAGCAGTACTTC. Full variable domain (missing parts from reference TRBV7-2 and TRBJ2-7): GAGVSQSPSNKVTEKGKDVELRCDPISGHTALYWYRQSLGQGLEFLIYFQGNSAPDKSGLPSDRFSAERTGGSVSTLTIQRTQQEDSAVYLCASSPYGTSGGAYEQYFGPGTRLTVT.

This rearrangement joins TRBV5-4 to TRBJ2-1; possible D gene TRBD2, 5 bases. Germline CDR1 SGHNT, CDR2 YYREEE (reference sequence). With 4 bases removed from V and 0 bases from J, the gap between germline ends came to 14 bases. The CDR3 has 16 residues. The CDR3 sequence: CASSAGLTSSYNEQFF. The CDR3 DNA sequence: TGTGCCAGCAGCGCCGGGCTCACTAGCTCCTACAATGAGCAGTTCTTC.

J is TRBJ1-1 and V is TRBV2; D may be TRBD1 (6 bases). Germline CDR1 SNHLY, CDR2 FYNNEI. This CDR3 is 12 amino acids long. V was pared by 9 bases and J by 10 bases, with 18 bases between. The CDR3 sequence: CASKQGLRGAFF. In DNA form, the CDR3 reads TGTGCCAGTAAACAGGGTCTTCGGGGAGCTTTCTTT. The variable domain in full, with the rest retrieved from reference TRBV2 and TRBJ1-1, is EPEVTQTPSHQVTQMGQEVILRCVPISNHLYFYWYRQILGQKVEFLVSFYNNEISEKSEIFDDQFSVERPDGSNFTLKIRSTKLEDSAMYFCASKQGLRGAFFGQGTRLTVV.

The chain is built from TRBV6-2 or TRBV6-3 and TRBJ2-7; 7 nucleotides line up with TRBD2. Germline CDR1 reads MNHEY; CDR2 reads SVGEGT. The CDR3 covers 17 residues. Unmatched junction bases numbered 16, after V lost 6 bases and J lost 2 bases. This CDR3 is CASSKGPKIGGTYEQYF. The CDR3 nucleotides read TGTGCCAGCAGCAAAGGACCAAAGATCGGGGGGACCTACGAGCAGTACTTC.